This T cell receptor beta chain was recorded in a study of T cell responses to AZD1222 COVID-19 vaccine. General study findings and limits: Spike regions recognized by vaccine-associated CD4 TCRs spanned the protein, led by 160-218 and 743-854.

Of note for this clone: Its matching antigen is unknown.

Looked up from germline, CDR1 is LGHNA and CDR2 is YNFKEQ. Trimming removed 0 bases at V and 8 bases at J, with 23 bases between. The CDR3 extends over 18 amino acids. The assay was immunoSEQ multiplex PCR, and TCRdb's table has in-frame clones only and misses some. The sample consists of roughly 80,000 clones, about nine tenths of them appearing once. The chain employs TRBV4-2 and TRBJ2-1; D may be TRBD1 or TRBD2 (5 bases each). The origin of this receptor is an adult in good health. The sequencing here drew on peripheral blood, taken on day 0 of AZD1222 vaccination. CDR3 sequence (DNA): TGTGCCAGCAGCCAAGATTTGGGGGTGCTCACCAGGTTTTATGAGCAGTTCTTC. Translating it yields CASSQDLGVLTRFYEQFF.